This T cell receptor (beta chain) is from a study of Graves' ophthalmopathy and Graves' hyperthyroidism. Study results and limitations: Ophthalmopathy progression predictions by the model showed nearly 75% specificity and 60% to 71% sensitivity. Classification of ophthalmopathy versus stable hyperthyroidism by a 13-signature model yielded around 90% sensitivity and roughly 81% specificity.

TCR beta CDR3 amplification used RNA transcripts. An opening RT-PCR round employed HTBI primers and preceded a second-round multiplex PCR. One entry per CDR3 protein, called by TCRdb with MiXCR from the multiplex PCR reads. Of approximately 640,000 distinct CDR3 sequences listed, about two fifths were seen once; the top ten hold around 3.3%. A diagnosis was made from clinical symptoms together with serum thyroxine, TRAb, thyroid ultrasound and orbital computed tomography. Sampling less than 13 ml of fresh peripheral blood provided the PBMCs. V was pared by 7 bases and J by 10 bases, with 17 bases between. CDR1 and CDR2 (germline): SGHDN, FVKESK. CDR3 length equals 13 residues. Concerning this clonotype: Its antigen is still unknown. This may stem from a read error, because a much larger clone lies one nucleotide away.

The material sequenced was peripheral blood. The chain couples TRBV14 to TRBJ2-1, with D possibly matching TRBD2 (6 bases). This receptor was obtained from an adult man with Graves' ophthalmopathy. The CDR3 coding sequence is TGTGCCAGCAACAGGCGGGGAAGGTACGAGCAGTTCTTC. It yields the protein CASNRRGRYEQFF.